This section outlines one T cell receptor beta chain sequence together with its context. Its antigen remains unknown. The repertoire was sequenced with immunoSEQ multiplex PCR; TCRdb's copy has only in-frame clones and lacks some. Altogether about 340,000 clones are present, 85% to 95% being singletons, with the ten largest covering 4.5% to 7%. This sample stems from a study of brain T cells in children with intractable seizures. The study, taken as a whole, reports: Absence of clones before surgery may stem from lower sequencing depth.

Germline CDR1 MGHDK, CDR2 SYGVNS. The CDR3 covers 13 residues. V lost 2 bases and J 2 bases, leaving 7 bases between the germline ends. The time point was: blood from clinic visit 5 months post-surgery; TSC patient then seizure free. The sequenced cases were selected for having the highest brain T cell transcript signatures. The sequence was obtained from a boy less than two years old with tuberous sclerosis and intractable seizures. The source material was peripheral blood, sampled 4 to 5 months after surgery. J is TRBJ2-7 and V is TRBV25-1; D not resolved. As DNA, the CDR3 is TGTGCCAGCAGTGAAGACTTACCCTACGAGCAGTACTTC. Its protein product is CASSEDLPYEQYF.